In this sample, the clone carrying this T cell receptor (beta chain) is medium-sized. Its matching antigen is unknown. Between the trimmed V and J ends, which lost 8 bases and 7 bases, there was a span of 12 bases. This CDR3 region has 12 residues. Findings of the study overall: Tumor memory CD4+ T cell TCR gene usage clustered with blood and lymph node memory CD4+ cells and lymph node naive CD4+ cells.

Full-length variable regions came from constant-region reverse primers plus semi-nested Nested Universal Primer A PCR. One entry per CDR3 protein, called by TCRdb with MiXCR from the 5' RACE reads. The table has 11,000 or so distinct CDR3 sequences, under 35% seen once. Cells sorted as Tregs were CD4+, CD25+ and CD127-/low. The J gene is TRBJ2-1, the V gene TRBV12-3 or TRBV12-4, with D possibly being TRBD1 or TRBD2 (6 bases each). The receptor's source is a female donor with breast cancer. Sequencing was done on a sample of Tregs sorted from a lymph node. The CDR3, as DNA: TGTGCCAGCGGGGGGCCTCGAAATGAGCAGTTCTTC. Translated: CASGGPRNEQFF.